This T cell receptor beta chain came from a study of T cell responses to AZD1222 COVID-19 vaccine. Study observations and caveats: The breadth and depth of Spike-specific TCRs increased once two AZD1222 doses had been given.

Generated by immunoSEQ multiplex PCR, the TCRdb table keeps only in-frame clones and is missing some. Of approximately 140,000 clones in the sample, 94% are singletons; the top ten hold roughly 1.2%. On this clone itself: Its cognate antigen is unknown.

Source: peripheral blood, taken on day 0 of AZD1222 vaccination. The sequence came from an adult in good health.

The DNA for the CDR3 is TGTGCCAGCAGTTTACAGGTGGGCAATCAGCCCCAGCATTTT. This sequence encodes CASSLQVGNQPQHF. This rearrangement joins TRBV28 to TRBJ1-5; D remains unclear. The CDR3 has 14 amino acids. V lost 2 bases and J 2 bases, leaving 7 bases between the germline ends. Germline lookup yields CDR1 MDHEN and CDR2 SYDVKM.